The sequence of this T cell receptor beta chain was determined in a study of T cell repertoires in cytomegalovirus infection. Study at large: Recently identified HLA-C-restricted and well-studied HLA-B-restricted CMV epitopes were used. An indication of both CMV infection and matching HLA type came from public TCR beta signatures. Whole-study results and caveats: Predominance within the ex vivo response was attributable to HLA-C-restricted CMV-specific TCR beta clonotypes. Cumulative public TCR beta family frequency identified CMV carriers with the relevant HLA.

Details on this clonotype: Its target is unknown.

TCRdb reanalysed the reads using MiXCR and keeps one entry per CDR3 protein. This table holds about 900,000 distinct CDR3 sequences, about 33% found once. This CDR3 comprises 14 residues. The germline gives CDR1 MNHNS, CDR2 SASEGT. V lost 6 bases, J lost 1 base, and 12 bases lay in between. This TCR derives from a human donor in good health (CMV status not recorded). Some clones in this sample may be carry-over from other donors' samples. V gene TRBV6-1 combines with J gene TRBJ1-1, with a weak D call TRBD1 (5 bases). Material: cultured CD8+ T cells from PBMCs, obtained from culture after CMV antigen stimulation. The CDR3 reads CASSFDRKNTEAFF. The CDR3 region has the DNA TGTGCCAGCAGCTTCGACAGAAAGAACACTGAAGCTTTCTTT.